Sequencing of this T cell receptor (beta chain) was carried out in a study of OX40 agonist ivuxolimab in advanced cancers. On the study more broadly: The eligibility criteria allowed prior anti-PD-1, anti-PD-L1 or anti-CTLA-4 therapy, and 30% to 40% had some.

Repertoires were generated with immunoSEQ multiplex PCR, while TCRdb's copy carries only in-frame clones and drops some. The profile shows tens of thousands of clones, roughly 90% of them singletons. Per germline, CDR1 MDHEN and CDR2 SYDVKM. V lost 1 base to trimming and J lost 1 base, with 14 bases between them. The CDR3 covers 17 residues. V usage is TRBV28 and J usage is TRBJ1-5; D remains unclear. The sample consisted of CD4+ or CD8+ T cells sorted from blood, taken in a trial of the OX40 agonist ivuxolimab. This clonotype was sampled from an adult with an advanced solid tumor such as melanoma, head and neck, liver or kidney cancer. CDR3 bases: TGTGCCAGCAGTTTATTCTTACTAGAAACAAGCAATCAGCCCCAGCATTTT. Amino acids: CASSLFLLETSNQPQHF.